Given below is one T cell receptor beta chain in context. The assay was immunoSEQ multiplex PCR, and TCRdb's table has in-frame clones only and misses some. The sample contains over 250,000 clones, 85% of which appear only once. This specimen belongs to a study of blood T cell repertoires in COVID-19. Germline V gene lookup returns CDR1 MNHEY and CDR2 SVGEGT. The CDR3 spans 13 residues. The junction had 4 bases not matched to a gene; V was cut back by 4 bases and J by 5 bases. J is TRBJ2-7 and V is TRBV6-2 or TRBV6-3; 8 bases align to TRBD2. Sequences were obtained from peripheral blood. The sequence was obtained from a human donor in a cohort sampled during active COVID-19. The CDR3 nucleotides read TGTGCCAGCAGTTCCCGACTAGCGAACGAGCAGTACTTC. This sequence encodes CASSSRLANEQYF.